The 17 T cell receptor beta chains listed next were all sequenced from one sample in a study of T cell responses to AZD1222 COVID-19 vaccine. The repertoire was sequenced with immunoSEQ multiplex PCR; TCRdb's copy has only in-frame clones and lacks some. The data hold 150,000 to 200,000 clones, with roughly nine tenths observed a single time. Source: peripheral blood, taken on day 0 of AZD1222 vaccination. Receptor source: an adult in good health.

The CDR3 DNA reads as TGTGCCAGCTCACCACCGGCCGCAGATGAGCAGTTCTTC. This translates into CASSPPAADEQFF. V is TRBV18 and J is TRBJ2-1; D uncertain. Trimming removed 0 bases at V and 8 bases at J, with 8 bases between. Germline V gene sequence: CDR1 KGHSH, CDR2 LQKENI. This CDR3 has 13 residues.

This chain joins TRBV6-5 and TRBJ1-5; 9 nucleotides line up with TRBD1. The germline CDR1 and CDR2 sequences are MNHEY and SVGAGI. The length of the CDR3 is 15 residues. V was pared by 4 bases and J by 4 bases, with 5 bases of the junction left unmatched. This chain's CDR3 is CASSSGTGQNQPQHF. CDR3 in DNA: TGTGCCAGCAGTTCCGGGACAGGGCAGAATCAGCCCCAGCATTTT.

The table lists this clone with a few counts. This sequence joins TRBV27 and TRBJ2-1; weak D call: TRBD2 (5 bases). The CDR3 extends over 16 amino acids. V dropped 5 bases and J dropped 7 bases, with 21 bases sitting between them. Germline V gene sequence: CDR1 MNHEY, CDR2 SMNVEV (reference sequence). CDR3: CASSPSEGSWSNEQFF. The CDR3, as DNA: TGTGCCAGCAGTCCTTCAGAGGGCAGCTGGAGTAATGAGCAGTTCTTC.

This sequence joins TRBV11-2 and TRBJ2-7; weak D call: TRBD1 (5 bases). V was trimmed by 3 bases and J by 2 bases, leaving 11 bases between them. Germline CDR1 SGHAT, CDR2 FQNNGV. This CDR3 is built from 14 residues. The CDR3 nucleotides are TGTGCCAGCAGCTTGGTCACAGGAACCTACGAGCAGTACGTC. Translation: CASSLVTGTYEQYV.

The chain employs TRBV19 and TRBJ2-7, with no clear D. Per germline, CDR1 LNHDA and CDR2 SQIVND (reference sequence). The CDR3 is 15 residues long. V gave up 5 bases and J gave up 2 bases, with 16 bases separating them. The CDR3 here is CASSQKVDGTYEQYF. CDR3 nucleotide sequence: TGTGCCAGTAGTCAAAAAGTAGACGGAACCTACGAGCAGTACTTC.

V usage is TRBV27 and J usage is TRBJ2-7; 9 bases match TRBD1. CDR3 length: 16 amino acids. V lost 4 bases and J lost 3; bases outside the gene matches: 10. CDR1 is MNHEY and CDR2 is SMNVEV in the germline V gene (reference sequence). The CDR3 spells CASSSYSGTGLYEQYV. The DNA of the CDR3 is TGTGCCAGCAGTTCCTACTCGGGGACAGGGCTCTACGAGCAGTACGTC.

V gene TRBV10-3 combines with J gene TRBJ2-1, with a possible D match to TRBD2 (5 bases). CDR3 length: 15 residues. The germline V and J ends were trimmed by 2 bases and 4 bases, with 12 bases remaining between them. Germline assignment: CDR1 ENHRY and CDR2 SYGVKD. The CDR3 DNA reads TGTGCCATCAGTGAGCGTGGTGGGGAGTACAATGAGCAGTTCTTC. This translates into CAISERGGEYNEQFF.

The V and J genes are TRBV13 and TRBJ2-7; no definite D call. This CDR3 region has 14 residues. From germline, CDR1 is PRHDT and CDR2 FYEKMQ (reference sequence). V was trimmed by 3 bases and J by 3 bases, leaving 12 bases between them. CDR3 DNA: TGTGCCAGCAGCTTGAGCTTAGGAAACTACGAGCAGTACTTC. It is translated as CASSLSLGNYEQYF. Full variable domain (remainder filled in from reference TRBV13 and TRBJ2-7): AAGVIQSPRHLIKEKRETATLKCYPIPRHDTVYWYQQGPGQDPQFLISFYEKMQSDKGSIPDRFSAQQFSDYHSELNMSSLELGDSALYFCASSLSLGNYEQYFGPGTRLTVT.

This chain links TRBV28 with TRBJ2-7; no reliable D call. This CDR3 contains 13 residues. The germline V and J ends were trimmed by 2 bases and 1 base, with 6 bases remaining between them. Germline V CDR1 and CDR2: MDHEN, SYDVKM. CDR3 in amino acids: CASSLEVSYEQYF. CDR3 DNA sequence: TGTGCCAGCAGTTTAGAGGTTTCCTACGAGCAGTACTTC.

The chain couples TRBV6-1 to TRBJ1-2, with 7 positions matching TRBD1. V dropped 0 bases and J dropped 4; count of bases not matched to a gene: 2. This CDR3 has 14 residues. From germline, CDR1 is MNHNS and CDR2 SASEGT. The CDR3 nucleotides read TGTGCCAGCAGTGAAGCGACAGGGACCTATGGCTACACCTTC. This gives the protein CASSEATGTYGYTF.

The gene calls are TRBV28 and TRBJ1-1; the D gene is possibly TRBD1 (5 bases). Germline values: CDR1 MDHEN, CDR2 SYDVKM. The V end was cut by 9 bases, the J end by 0 bases, with 11 bases between. The CDR3 covers 13 residues. CDR3 DNA sequence: TGTGCCAGTTTGGGGCTAATGAACACTGAAGCTTTCTTT. This codes for CASLGLMNTEAFF. The full variable domain, with the rest looked up from reference TRBV28 and TRBJ1-1, is DVKVTQSSRYLVKRTGEKVFLECVQDMDHENMFWYRQDPGLGLRLIYFSYDVKMKEKGDIPEGYSVSREKKERFSLILESASTNQTSMYLCASLGLMNTEAFFGQGTRLTVV.

This clone is a singleton in its sample. The chain joins TRBV3-1 (or the pseudogene TRBV3-2) to TRBJ2-7; 12 bases agree with TRBD2. CDR1 LGHDT and CDR2 YNNKEL come from the germline V gene (reference sequence). The CDR3 loop spans 14 amino acids. The junction had 5 bases not matched to a gene; V was cut back by 5 bases and J by 6 bases. CDR3 in DNA: TGTGCCAGCAGCTCCCGACTAGCGGGGGTCGAGCAGTACTTC. Translation: CASSSRLAGVEQYF.

V usage is TRBV23-1 and J usage is TRBJ2-7, with D perhaps given as TRBD1 or TRBD2 (5 bases each). TRBV23-1 is sorted into the ORF group, with uncertain function. Deletions cut 1 base from V and 7 bases from J, with 14 bases between. The CDR3 runs to 14 residues. CDR3 in DNA: TGCGCCAGCAGTCAATTCGGGCTTTGGGGGGAGCAGTACTTC. Translated: CASSQFGLWGEQYF.

The V call is TRBV6-5, the J call TRBJ1-2, with no clear D. The CDR3 is made up of 13 amino acids. Deletions cut 0 bases from V and 8 bases from J, with 10 bases between. Germline lookup yields CDR1 MNHEY and CDR2 SVGAGI. CDR3 sequence: CASSYSQVGGYTF. CDR3 nucleotide sequence: TGTGCCAGCAGTTACTCCCAGGTCGGGGGCTACACCTTC.

V usage is TRBV7-3 and J usage is TRBJ1-2, with TRBD1 as a possible D gene (5 bases). Germline lookup yields CDR1 SGHTA and CDR2 FQGTGA. V lost 4 bases, J lost 5 bases, and 23 bases lay in between. CDR3 length: 17 residues. This CDR3 is CASSSQTSDKAGYGYTF. The CDR3 coding sequence is TGTGCCAGCAGCTCCCAAACTTCGGACAAGGCTGGGTATGGCTACACCTTC.

The chain carries TRBV7-8 and TRBJ1-2; 11 nucleotides line up with TRBD1. V shed 3 bases and J 3 bases; nucleotides not matched to a gene: 3. The germline V gene has CDR1 SGHVS and CDR2 FQNEAQ. The CDR3 spans 15 residues. CDR3 sequence reads: CASSFRTGGHYGYTF. CDR3 bases: TGTGCCAGCAGCTTTCGGACAGGGGGCCACTATGGCTACACCTTC.

This clone was recorded a few times. The rearrangement uses TRBV7-9 and TRBJ1-2; D gene unclear. Trimming took off 1 base at V and 1 base at J, with 7 bases between the two ends. From germline, CDR1 is SEHNR and CDR2 FQNEAQ (reference sequence). The CDR3 loop spans 14 amino acids. The CDR3 DNA reads as TGTGCCAGCAGCTTAGGCCAGAATAACTATGGCTACACCTTC. Its translation is CASSLGQNNYGYTF.